The 24 T cell receptor beta chains reported below all come from one sample, sequenced in a study of OX40 agonist ivuxolimab in advanced cancers. The method was immunoSEQ multiplex PCR; TCRdb's version includes in-frame clones alone and lacks a portion of them. The sample lists around 62,000 clones, roughly 82% occurring once. The sample was CD4+ or CD8+ T cells sorted from blood, taken in a trial of the OX40 agonist ivuxolimab. The receptors were sampled from an adult with an advanced solid tumor such as melanoma, head and neck, liver or kidney cancer.

The genes are TRBV19 and TRBJ1-2; D not resolved. The CDR3 consists of 15 residues. V shed 0 bases and J shed 4 bases, with 12 bases lying between them. Germline lookup yields CDR1 LNHDA and CDR2 SQIVND (reference sequence). As DNA, the CDR3 is TGTGCCAGTAGTATAGACCATAGACCAGGCTATGGCTACACCTTC. Encoded protein: CASSIDHRPGYGYTF.

This chain joins TRBV27 and TRBJ2-7; 11 bases are a match to TRBD2. Germline assignment: CDR1 MNHEY and CDR2 SMNVEV (reference sequence). CDR3 length: 16 amino acids. The trim removed 4 bases at V and 5 bases at J, leaving 10 bases unmatched. CDR3 nucleotides: TGTGCCAGCAGTTGGACTAGCGGGTTTCGGGGAGACGAGCAGTACTTC. Protein: CASSWTSGFRGDEQYF.

The chain joins TRBV5-6 to TRBJ1-2, with D maybe TRBD1 (6 bases). This CDR3 has 14 amino acids. Trimming took 0 bases from V and 4 from J, leaving 10 bases between them. CDR1 SGHDT and CDR2 YYEEEE come from the germline V gene. The CDR3 region has the DNA TGTGCCAGCAGCTTGGACAGGGTCAGCTATGGCTACACCTTC. This codes for CASSLDRVSYGYTF. Complete variable domain (other parts from reference TRBV5-6 and TRBJ1-2): DAGVTQSPTHLIKTRGQQVTLRCSPKSGHDTVSWYQQALGQGPQFIFQYYEEEERQRGNFPDRFSGHQFPNYSSELNVNALLLGDSALYLCASSLDRVSYGYTFGSGTRLTVV.

The chain is built from TRBV7-9 and TRBJ1-5; TRBD1 agrees at 7 bases. Germline V gene data show CDR1 as SEHNR and CDR2 as FQNEAQ (reference sequence). Germline trimming cut 2 bases from V and 5 bases from J; bases unmatched to any gene: 12. The CDR3 totals 17 residues. This CDR3 is CASSLSYASGGDQPQHF. CDR3 nucleotides: TGTGCCAGCAGCTTATCCTATGCATCAGGGGGGGATCAGCCCCAGCATTTT.

The CDR3 coding sequence is TGTGCCAGCAGCGGGGGAAACACCATATATTTT. It translates to CASSGGNTIYF. The chain links TRBV27 to TRBJ1-3; no reliable D call. The CDR3 contains 11 residues. V was pared by 6 bases and J by 4 bases, with 4 bases between. Germline V gene sequence: CDR1 MNHEY, CDR2 SMNVEV (reference sequence).

The rearrangement links TRBV11-2 to TRBJ2-5, with TRBD2 matching over 8 bases. CDR1 is SGHAT, CDR2 FQNNGV, per germline. The length of the CDR3 is 17 residues. V was pared by 2 bases and J by 1 base, with 9 bases of the junction left unmatched. CDR3: CASSLMKTSGVQETQYF. CDR3 sequence (DNA): TGTGCCAGCAGCTTAATGAAAACTAGCGGAGTCCAAGAGACCCAGTACTTC.

V is TRBV23-1 and J is TRBJ1-5; no clear D. TRBV23-1 is noted as an ORF with a role that remains uncertain. V lost 10 bases to trimming and J lost 9 bases, with 7 bases between them. CDR3 size: 9 residues. Here the CDR3 reads CATVRPQHF. The CDR3 DNA reads as TGCGCCACCGTTCGGCCCCAGCATTTT.

The chain recombines TRBV4-3 with TRBJ2-1, with a tentative D call TRBD1 (7 bases). V lost 6 bases and J lost 5, with 20 bases in between. The V gene's germline CDR1 is LGHNA and CDR2 YSLEER. This CDR3 has 16 amino acids. This chain's CDR3 is CASSQFTGERDNEQFF. CDR3 in DNA: TGCGCCAGCAGTCAATTTACAGGGGAGCGGGACAATGAGCAGTTCTTC.

This clone appeared a few times. The chain is built from TRBV6-8 and TRBJ1-2; 9 bases agree with TRBD1. With 6 bases clipped from V and 4 bases from J, the junction kept 6 bases outside the gene matches. This CDR3 comprises 14 residues. Germline CDR1 and CDR2: MNHGY and SAAAGT. The CDR3 here is CASSPDRGPYGYTF. In nucleotides, the CDR3 is TGTGCCAGCAGCCCGGACAGGGGACCCTATGGCTACACCTTC.

V gene TRBV5-1 combines with J gene TRBJ2-5; 9 bases map to TRBD2. V trimming: 4 bases; J trimming: 4 bases; junction bases outside the gene matches: 5. The CDR3 totals 14 residues. Germline-derived CDR1 and CDR2 are SGHRS and YFSETQ. The CDR3: CASSQGLARETQYF. CDR3 nucleotide sequence: TGCGCCAGCAGCCAGGGACTAGCCAGAGAGACCCAGTACTTC.

The chain joins TRBV6-5 to TRBJ1-6; 10 bases map to TRBD1. Per the germline V gene, CDR1 is MNHEY and CDR2 is SVGAGI. V lost 2 bases to trimming and J lost 10 bases; unmatched junction nucleotides: 5. CDR3 length: 15 residues. DNA for the CDR3: TGTGCCAGCAGTTACGAGACAGGGGGCGGATCACCCCTCCACTTT. This translates into CASSYETGGGSPLHF.

The chain is built from TRBV18 and TRBJ1-5; D ambiguous. The CDR3 is 17 amino acids. Deletions cut 4 bases from V and 3 bases from J, with 19 bases between. CDR1 and CDR2 from the germline V gene are KGHSH and LQKENI. In DNA form, the CDR3 reads TGTGCCAGCTCACGGCTGGCAGTTCAGATGGCCAATCAGCCCCAGCATTTT. It yields the protein CASSRLAVQMANQPQHF.

There are a few counts of this clone. This rearrangement joins TRBV2 to TRBJ2-1; D is perhaps TRBD1 or TRBD2 (5 bases each). CDR1 and CDR2 from the germline V gene are SNHLY and FYNNEI. CDR3 size: 14 residues. Trimming shortened V by 6 bases and J by 7 bases, and 16 bases separated the two germline ends. CDR3 loop: CASRRSGAENEQFF. The CDR3 DNA reads as TGTGCCAGCAGGCGATCCGGGGCCGAAAATGAGCAGTTCTTC.

The chain has TRBV9 and TRBJ2-1, with TRBD2 matching 10 bases. Losses at the gene ends were 3 bases for V and 6 bases for J; bases not matched to a gene: 6. The length of the CDR3 is 15 residues. The germline gives CDR1 SGDLS, CDR2 YYNGEE. The CDR3 loop reads CASSGQRGGVNEQFF. The CDR3, as DNA: TGTGCCAGCAGCGGGCAGCGGGGGGGCGTCAATGAGCAGTTCTTC.

The chain employs TRBV9 and TRBJ1-4; TRBD1 matches 7 bases. Germline-derived CDR1 and CDR2 are SGDLS and YYNGEE. The CDR3 sequence is 14 residues long. V lost 1 base to trimming and J lost 5 bases; unmatched junction nucleotides: 2. Here the CDR3 reads CASSVRGGNEKLFF. CDR3 DNA: TGTGCCAGCAGCGTAAGAGGGGGCAATGAAAAACTGTTTTTT.

This clone has a handful of counts. This sequence joins TRBV11-2 and TRBJ2-1; D might be TRBD1 (5 bases). CDR3 length: 13 residues. The germline V and J ends were trimmed by 0 bases and 13 bases, with 13 bases remaining between them. Germline assignment: CDR1 SGHAT and CDR2 FQNNGV. The CDR3 sequence is CASSLEGPARQFF. The CDR3 DNA sequence: TGTGCCAGCAGCTTAGAGGGGCCCGCAAGACAGTTCTTC.

This CDR3 reads CASSLAPSGGNYGYTF. The CDR3 DNA is TGTGCCAGCAGCTTAGCCCCATCAGGGGGGAACTATGGCTACACCTTC. The rearrangement links TRBV7-2 to TRBJ1-2; 7 bases agree with TRBD1. The germline V gene has CDR1 SGHTA and CDR2 FQGNSA. V was clipped by 0 bases and J by 2 bases; unmatched bases: 6. The CDR3 has 16 residues.

The chain has TRBV7-2 and TRBJ1-2, with D maybe TRBD1 (5 bases). V shed 3 bases and J shed 8 bases, with 13 bases lying between them. Germline values: CDR1 SGHTA, CDR2 FQGNSA. The CDR3 is made up of 13 amino acids. CDR3 bases: TGTGCCAGCAGCTTTATCAGGGAGGACGGCTACACCTTC. Protein sequence: CASSFIREDGYTF. The entire variable domain, with the rest obtained from reference TRBV7-2 and TRBJ1-2, is as follows: GAGVSQSPSNKVTEKGKDVELRCDPISGHTALYWYRQSLGQGLEFLIYFQGNSAPDKSGLPSDRFSAERTGGSVSTLTIQRTQQEDSAVYLCASSFIREDGYTFGSGTRLTVV.

The rearrangement links TRBV7-2 to TRBJ2-1; 9 nucleotides align to TRBD2. The V gene's germline CDR1 is SGHTA and CDR2 FQGNSA. The CDR3 runs to 13 residues. The V segment lost 4 bases and the J segment 7 bases; nucleotides outside the gene matches: 2. This chain's CDR3 is CASSSSGVNEQFF. The CDR3 nucleotides are TGTGCCAGCAGCTCTAGCGGGGTGAATGAGCAGTTCTTC.

The chain carries TRBV5-1 and TRBJ1-3, with D maybe TRBD1 (5 bases). This CDR3 has 12 amino acids. Trimming took 0 bases from V and 10 from J, leaving 8 bases between them. CDR1 is SGHRS, CDR2 YFSETQ, per germline. The CDR3 coding sequence is TGCGCCAGCAGCTTGGCGGGGGGGACCATATATTTT. Translating it yields CASSLAGGTIYF.

CDR3 in amino acids: CASSLVVGRETQYF. Here the CDR3 DNA reads TGTGCCAGCAGCTTAGTGGTGGGCAGAGAGACCCAGTACTTC. The chain uses TRBV7-2 and TRBJ2-5; D gene uncertain. Germline CDR1 SGHTA, CDR2 FQGNSA. CDR3 length: 14 amino acids. V shed 1 base and J shed 4 bases, with 10 bases lying between them.

This rearrangement joins TRBV5-1 to TRBJ2-1; D may be TRBD2 (5 bases). The V end lost 0 bases, the J end lost 5 bases, and 9 bases lay between the germline ends. The CDR3 length is 14 residues. Germline V lookup: CDR1 SGHRS, CDR2 YFSETQ. The CDR3 loop reads CASSLGTDNNEQFF. CDR3 nucleotide sequence: TGCGCCAGCAGCTTGGGGACTGACAACAATGAGCAGTTCTTC.

This chain uses TRBV7-3 with TRBJ2-7; 13 positions agree with TRBD2. The trim removed 2 bases at V and 4 bases at J, leaving 8 bases unmatched. CDR3 length: 17 residues. The V gene's germline CDR1 is SGHTA and CDR2 FQGTGA. The CDR3 nucleotides are TGTGCCAGCAGCTTAGATAGACTAGCGGGGGGACTATACGAGCAGTACGTC. Residues: CASSLDRLAGGLYEQYV.

V is TRBV7-6 and J is TRBJ1-3; 7 nucleotides agree with TRBD1. The germline gives CDR1 SGHVS, CDR2 FNYEAQ. The CDR3 has 16 amino acids. V lost 5 bases, J lost 0 bases, and 7 bases stayed unmatched. The CDR3 loop reads CASSPTGASSGNTIYF. The CDR3 nucleotides are TGTGCCAGCAGCCCTACAGGGGCGAGCTCTGGAAACACCATATATTTT.